This T cell receptor beta chain was identified in a study of siplizumab effects on memory and regulatory T cells. Study results and limitations: Treg origin accounted for an average of roughly 65% of mappable alloreactive CD4+ clones with siplizumab and under 30% in controls. Mapping to unstimulated subsets was achieved for only a minor fraction of alloreactive clones. Proliferating siplizumab-cultured Tregs lacked confirmed suppressive function.

The V end was cut by 5 bases, the J end by 8 bases, with 21 bases between. CDR1 SEHNR and CDR2 FQNEAQ come from the germline V gene (reference sequence). This CDR3 is built from 16 residues. As regards this clone: What it binds is not known.

The data were produced by immunoSEQ multiplex PCR, yet TCRdb's version contains in-frame clones alone and is incomplete. The sample lists some 97,000 clones, about 94% occurring once. Sequenced input: non-Treg CD4+ T cells sorted from blood. This chain uses TRBV7-9 with TRBJ2-2; D tentatively reads TRBD1 or TRBD2 (5 bases each). The TCR comes from a human donor in good health. This CDR3 reads CASSPPGTSRGGELFF. DNA for the CDR3: TGTGCCAGCAGCCCGCCCGGGACCTCTCGGGGTGGGGAGCTGTTTTTT.